What follows are 14 T cell receptor beta chains derived from one specimen sequenced in a study of blood T cell repertoires in COVID-19. Data came from immunoSEQ multiplex PCR; TCRdb stores just in-frame clones and leaves some out. Among about 240,000 clones listed, 88% were seen once. Specimen: peripheral blood. These receptors all stem from a woman aged 40 to 50 who had recovered from COVID-19.

This rearrangement joins TRBV2 to TRBJ2-3, with 15 bases matching TRBD2. The CDR3 is 14 amino acids. Germline V CDR1 and CDR2: SNHLY, FYNNEI. V was clipped by 6 bases and J by 6 bases; unmatched bases: 1. Written as DNA, the CDR3 is TGTGCCAGCAGCGGGACTAGCGGGAGGGATACGCAGTATTTT. Amino acids: CASSGTSGRDTQYF.

The V call is TRBV18, the J call TRBJ1-5; TRBD1 matches at 10 bases. The V and J ends lost 2 bases and 0 bases, in that order; junction bases with no gene match: 4. Germline loops: CDR1 KGHSH, CDR2 LQKENI. The CDR3 loop spans 17 amino acids. The CDR3: CASSPSGTGDSNQPQHF. CDR3 nucleotides: TGTGCCAGCTCACCATCGGGGACAGGGGATAGCAATCAGCCCCAGCATTTT.

J is TRBJ2-7 and V is TRBV10-3; maybe TRBD2 (5 bases). The length of the CDR3 is 13 residues. Trimming left V 2 bases short and J 3 bases short, with 8 bases between. Germline CDR1 and CDR2: ENHRY and SYGVKD. The CDR3 here is CAISEGGRYEQYF. CDR3 coding DNA: TGTGCCATCAGTGAGGGAGGACGCTACGAGCAGTACTTC.

The chain recombines TRBV19 with TRBJ2-6; 8 nucleotides align to TRBD1. Trimming at V came to 9 bases and at J to 0 bases, leaving 16 bases not matched to a gene. Germline V CDR1 and CDR2: LNHDA, SQIVND (reference sequence). There are 19 residues in the CDR3. CDR3: CASTGRQGAFSSGANVLTF. CDR3 nucleotides: TGTGCCAGCACCGGCCGGCAGGGGGCATTCAGCTCTGGGGCCAACGTCCTGACTTTC. Filled out from reference TRBV19 and TRBJ2-6, the complete variable domain reads DGGITQSPKYLFRKEGQNVTLSCEQNLNHDAMYWYRQDPGQGLRLIYYSQIVNDFQKGDIAEGYSVSREKKESFPLTVTSAQKNPTAFYLCASTGRQGAFSSGANVLTFGAGSRLTVL.

This clone was found a few times. The CDR3 loop reads CASSQRAGGGTGELFF. The CDR3 bases are TGCGCCAGCAGCCAAAGAGCGGGAGGGGGGACCGGGGAGCTGTTTTTT. The genes are TRBV4-1 and TRBJ2-2, with 10 bases identical to TRBD2. V gave up 2 bases and J gave up 5 bases; unmatched junction bases: 5. Looked up from germline, CDR1 is MGHRA and CDR2 is YSYEKL. The CDR3 is 16 amino acids.

The CDR3 sequence is CASSPGLGPNNEQFF. In nucleotides, the CDR3 is TGTGCCAGCTCCCCAGGACTAGGGCCGAACAATGAGCAGTTCTTC. The chain joins TRBV9 to TRBJ2-1; 7 positions agree with TRBD2. The CDR3 is made up of 15 amino acids. Germline CDR1 is SGDLS and CDR2 is YYNGEE. Trimming took 7 bases from V and 5 from J; bases not matched to a gene: 12.

The rearrangement links TRBV7-2 to TRBJ2-7, with D tentatively TRBD2 (5 bases). V lost 5 bases and J 3 bases, leaving 11 bases between the germline ends. This CDR3 has 13 amino acids. Germline values: CDR1 SGHTA, CDR2 FQGNSA. For the CDR3, the DNA is TGTGCCAGCAGCCCCGGACGGGACTACGAGCAGTACGTC. Encoded protein: CASSPGRDYEQYV.

The gene calls are TRBV9 and TRBJ1-1; D is uncertain. V was pared by 4 bases and J by 3 bases, with 10 bases between. CDR3 length equals 13 residues. From germline, CDR1 is SGDLS and CDR2 YYNGEE. CDR3 region: CASSTHLDTEAFF. The CDR3 DNA sequence: TGTGCCAGCAGCACCCACTTGGACACTGAAGCTTTCTTT.

The chain couples TRBV7-8 to TRBJ2-3, with 14 bases lining up with TRBD2. After removal of 7 bases from V and 3 bases from J, the junction contained 9 bases not matched to a gene. CDR1 and CDR2 from the germline V gene are SGHVS and FQNEAQ. This CDR3 spans 17 amino acids. CDR3: CASTPGLAGVGTDTQYF. The CDR3 bases are TGTGCCAGCACCCCGGGACTAGCGGGAGTGGGGACAGATACGCAGTATTTT.

The genes are TRBV30 and TRBJ1-1; 7 nucleotides match TRBD1. Germline V gene lookup returns CDR1 GTSNPN and CDR2 SVGIG (reference sequence). The J segment lost 5 bases and the V segment lost 3 bases, leaving 6 bases of the junction unmatched. CDR3 length equals 13 residues. CDR3 bases: TGTGCCTGGAGGGGACAGCCGGGGACTGAAGCTTTCTTT. It translates to CAWRGQPGTEAFF.

This chain uses TRBV9 with TRBJ2-5, with 12 positions matching TRBD2. Trimming removed 0 bases from V and 10 bases from J; junction bases left unmatched: 10. This CDR3 has 16 residues. The germline V gene has CDR1 SGDLS and CDR2 YYNGEE. DNA for the CDR3: TGTGCCAGCAGCGTAGGGGCGGGGACTAGCGGGCCGAACCAGTACTTC. It translates to CASSVGAGTSGPNQYF.

The gene calls are TRBV19 and TRBJ2-5; no clear D gene. Per the germline V gene, CDR1 is LNHDA and CDR2 is SQIVND (reference sequence). The CDR3 contains 13 residues. Trimming shortened V by 5 bases and J by 5 bases, and 12 bases separated the two germline ends. CDR3 sequence: CASSPSATETQYF. In DNA form, the CDR3 reads TGTGCCAGTAGTCCATCAGCGACGGAGACCCAGTACTTC. Drawing the rest from reference TRBV19 and TRBJ2-5, the complete variable domain is DGGITQSPKYLFRKEGQNVTLSCEQNLNHDAMYWYRQDPGQGLRLIYYSQIVNDFQKGDIAEGYSVSREKKESFPLTVTSAQKNPTAFYLCASSPSATETQYFGPGTRLLVL.

The chain joins TRBV19 to TRBJ2-1; the D gene is possibly TRBD1 (8 bases). The V end was cut by 9 bases, the J end by 4 bases, with 19 bases between. Germline values: CDR1 LNHDA, CDR2 SQIVND (reference sequence). CDR3 size: 15 residues. CDR3 region: CASRGRGSGYNEQFF. CDR3 in DNA: TGTGCCAGCAGGGGGCGCGGGAGTGGTTACAATGAGCAGTTCTTC.

This clone was found once. The V and J genes are TRBV11-2 and TRBJ2-3, with D possibly matching TRBD2 (6 bases). This CDR3 comprises 15 residues. V lost 6 bases and J 2 bases, leaving 15 bases between the germline ends. Germline CDR1 reads SGHAT; CDR2 reads FQNNGV. CDR3 sequence (DNA): TGTGCCAGCAGGGAGGCCCCTAGCGCCACAGATACGCAGTATTTT. It codes for CASREAPSATDTQYF.